The rows below give T cell receptor beta chains drawn from one sample of a study of T cell responses to AZD1222 COVID-19 vaccine. This table comes from immunoSEQ multiplex PCR, and its TCRdb copy is limited to in-frame clones, with some not included. The sample lists approximately 90,000 clones; about 90% were seen once. This specimen consisted of peripheral blood, obtained on day 0 of AZD1222 vaccination. These TCRs come from an adult in good health. Each CDR3 is given with its conserved first and last residue. The D gene is left open where the match is weak. Where a row states a size, it is once, few, many or the class of an expanded clone; other rows omit it.

TRBJ1-1 . . TRBV13 CASSTRGRGLEAFF TGTGCCAGCAGCACGAGGGGTAGAGGTCTAGAAGCTTTCTTT
TRBJ1-1 . . TRBV3-1/TRBV3-2 CASSQELGNTEAFF TGTGCCAGCAGCCAAGAATTGGGGAACACTGAAGCTTTCTTT
TRBJ1-1 . . TRBV9 CASSAHGGTEAFF TGTGCCAGCAGCGCCCACGGGGGGACTGAAGCTTTCTTT
TRBJ2-7 . . TRBV5-1 CASSQDNSYEQYF TGCGCCAGCAGCCAGGACAACTCCTACGAGCAGTACTTC
TRBJ1-6 once . TRBV10-3 CAISEVRGDSPLHF TGTGCCATCAGTGAGGTGAGGGGGGATTCACCCCTCCACTTT
TRBJ1-1 . TRBD1 TRBV6-4 CASSYIDRVNTEAFF TGTGCCAGCAGCTACATTGACAGGGTTAACACTGAAGCTTTCTTT
TRBJ2-3 few TRBD2 TRBV11-2 CASSPGSSGDWRTDTQYF TGTGCCAGCAGCCCCGGGTCCAGCGGGGACTGGCGCACAGATACGCAGTATTTT
TRBJ1-1 once . TRBV7-2 CASSLQGWYVRMNTEAFF TGTGCCAGCAGCTTACAGGGGTGGTACGTACGAATGAACACTGAAGCTTTCTTT
TRBJ1-1 . . TRBV15 CATSTRRNTEAFF TGTGCCACCAGCACAAGGCGGAACACTGAAGCTTTCTTT
TRBJ2-7 . . TRBV18 CASSPNNAGDEQYF TGTGCCAGCTCACCCAATAACGCTGGCGACGAGCAGTACTTC
TRBJ1-1 . . TRBV5-1 CASSLYNREHPEAFF TGCGCCAGCAGCCTTTACAACAGGGAGCATCCAGAAGCTTTCTTT
TRBJ1-1 . . TRBV12-3/TRBV12-4 CASSFRGQGAFF TGTGCCAGCAGTTTTCGGGGCCAAGGAGCTTTCTTT
TRBJ2-1 . . TRBV2 CASGSQTGWEQFF TGTGCCAGCGGAAGCCAAACAGGGTGGGAGCAGTTCTTC
TRBJ2-5 . . TRBV5-1 CASSVGDFGGETQYF TGCGCCAGCAGCGTTGGTGACTTTGGGGGTGAGACCCAGTACTTC
TRBJ1-2 once . TRBV6-5 CASSTGPTNYGYTF TGTGCCAGCAGTACAGGGCCTACTAACTATGGCTACACCTTC
TRBJ1-1 . . TRBV10-3 CAINSGPGLNTEAFF TGTGCCATCAACTCGGGGCCCGGTTTGAACACTGAAGCTTTCTTT
TRBJ1-1 . . TRBV4-1 CASSPRDTGEAFF TGCGCCAGCAGCCCCCGGGACACCGGTGAAGCTTTCTTT
TRBJ2-3 once TRBD2 TRBV18 CASSPGFRLAGTRDTQYF TGTGCCAGCTCACCAGGCTTCCGACTAGCGGGGACCAGAGATACGCAGTATTTT
TRBJ2-5 . . TRBV10-3 CAISGPTSRETQYF TGTGCCATCAGTGGCCCTACTAGCAGAGAGACCCAGTACTTC
TRBJ1-5 . . TRBV7-2 CASSSFNQPQHF TGTGCCAGCAGCTCCTTTAATCAGCCCCAGCATTTT
TRBJ2-5 . TRBD1 TRBV6-6 CASSYRRRQGETQYF TGTGCCAGCAGTTACCGCCGACGACAGGGAGAGACCCAGTACTTC
TRBJ2-2 once TRBD2 TRBV4-1 CASSQFILRLAGNTGELFF TGCGCCAGCAGCCAGTTTATATTACGGCTAGCGGGCAACACCGGGGAGCTGTTTTTT
TRBJ1-3 . . TRBV3-1/TRBV3-2 CASSQRQRISGNTIYF TGTGCCAGCAGCCAAAGACAGCGGATCTCTGGAAACACCATATATTTT
TRBJ2-2 once TRBD1 TRBV4-2 CASSPTTGDPGGGELFF TGTGCCAGCAGCCCGACGACAGGGGACCCCGGGGGAGGGGAGCTGTTTTTT
TRBJ2-3 . TRBD2 TRBV7-2 CASSSQSGGATDTQYF TGTGCCAGCAGCTCCCAGAGCGGGGGGGCAACAGATACGCAGTATTTT
TRBJ2-7 once TRBD1 TRBV19 CARGTVHEQYF TGTGCCAGAGGGACAGTCCACGAGCAGTACTTC
TRBJ2-2 . TRBD1 TRBV6-6 CASSPGTGYTGELFF TGTGCCAGCAGTCCCGGGACAGGGTACACCGGGGAGCTGTTTTTT
TRBJ1-5 . . TRBV19 CASSSTGMSNQPQHF TGTGCCAGTAGTTCAACAGGGATGAGCAATCAGCCCCAGCATTTT
TRBJ1-5 . . TRBV2 CASSGGPAEPQHF TGTGCCAGCAGTGGGGGTCCCGCCGAGCCCCAGCATTTT
TRBJ2-7 . . TRBV10-1 CASRSYEQYF TGCGCCAGTCGGTCCTACGAGCAGTACTTC
TRBJ1-1 . TRBD1 TRBV19 CASHTTGPAMNTEAFF TGTGCCAGCCATACGACAGGGCCCGCGATGAACACTGAAGCTTTCTTT
TRBJ2-1 . . TRBV18 CASSPRVDEQFF TGTGCCAGCTCACCACGAGTCGATGAGCAGTTCTTC
TRBJ1-5 . . TRBV18 CASSPQGLSNQPQHF TGTGCCAGCTCACCACAGGGGCTAAGCAATCAGCCCCAGCATTTT
TRBJ2-1 . . TRBV12-5 CASGLVGRLNEQFF TGTGCTAGTGGTTTGGTAGGACGTCTCAATGAGCAGTTCTTC
TRBJ1-5 few . TRBV3-1/TRBV3-2 CASSQQGRYQPQHF TGTGCCAGCAGCCAACAGGGGAGGTATCAGCCCCAGCATTTT
TRBJ2-3 . TRBD2 TRBV5-4 CASSSSGTVGTSTDTQYF TGTGCCAGCAGCTCCAGCGGGACTGTCGGAACCAGCACAGATACGCAGTATTTT